Listed below are T cell receptor beta chains from one sample, sequenced in a study of cytomegalovirus exposure and HLA in healthy donors. Sequencing was performed with immunoSEQ multiplex PCR; in TCRdb, only in-frame clones are kept and a portion is missing. The sample records some 150,000 clones, around 83% being singletons. Source material: PBMCs. Receptor source: a woman under 30 in good health and CMV-seronegative. The CDR3 runs from the conserved cysteine through the conserved F or W. The D gene is left open where the match is weak. For some rows the clone size is stated as once, few or many, or as a class when expanded; others skip it.

D gene	V gene	J gene	clone size	CDR3 protein	CDR3 DNA
-	TRBV5-1	TRBJ1-5	-	CASSLDRYQPQHF	TGCGCCAGCAGCTTGGACAGATATCAGCCCCAGCATTTT
-	TRBV2	TRBJ1-1	-	CASTFWEEVGTEAFF	TGTGCCAGCACTTTTTGGGAGGAGGTGGGCACTGAAGCTTTCTTT
-	TRBV7-8	TRBJ1-5	once	CASSQTGNQPQHF	TGTGCCAGCAGCCAAACAGGGAATCAGCCCCAGCATTTT
TRBD1	TRBV5-1	TRBJ2-7	-	CASSPDSGQGFYEQYF	TGCGCCAGCAGCCCAGATTCGGGACAGGGGTTTTACGAGCAGTACTTC
TRBD2	TRBV28	TRBJ2-7	-	CASSYPFASGSYEQYF	TGTGCCAGCAGTTACCCTTTTGCTAGCGGGAGCTACGAGCAGTACTTC
TRBD1	TRBV2	TRBJ2-7	-	CASSGDRTYEQYF	TGTGCCAGCAGTGGGGACAGAACCTACGAGCAGTACTTC
-	TRBV7-2	TRBJ1-2	-	CASSLASPAGTYGYTF	TGTGCCAGCAGCTTAGCCAGCCCGGCGGGAACTTATGGCTACACCTTC
TRBD1	TRBV2	TRBJ2-1	-	CASSQGQGLWNEQFF	TGTGCCAGCAGTCAGGGACAGGGGTTGTGGAATGAGCAGTTCTTC
-	TRBV7-2	TRBJ2-5	-	CASSPSQVQETQYF	TGTGCCAGCAGCCCATCACAGGTCCAAGAGACCCAGTACTTC
TRBD1	TRBV7-9	TRBJ1-3	-	CASSRGQGRLGYF	TGTGCCAGCAGCCGGGGACAGGGCCGATTGGGATATTTT
-	TRBV5-1	TRBJ1-4	-	CASTLAQEKLFF	TGCGCCAGCACTTTGGCCCAAGAAAAACTGTTTTTT
-	TRBV18	TRBJ2-5	-	CASSPVQGAETQYF	TGTGCCAGCTCGCCAGTACAGGGCGCGGAGACCCAGTACTTC
-	TRBV30	TRBJ1-4	once	CAWSVAERMFF	TGTGCCTGGAGTGTTGCCGAGCGGATGTTTTTT
-	TRBV5-4	TRBJ1-2	once	CASSRVDRYGYTF	TGTGCCAGCAGCCGGGTCGACCGTTATGGCTACACCTTC
TRBD2	TRBV2	TRBJ2-1	-	CASTVAGGQQFF	TGTGCCAGCACGGTAGCGGGAGGACAGCAGTTCTTC
-	TRBV4-3	TRBJ1-6	few	CASSQHPGSYNSPLHF	TGCGCCAGCAGCCAACACCCAGGGTCCTATAATTCACCCCTCCACTTT
TRBD2	TRBV5-1	TRBJ2-3	-	CASTLPLAGVTDTQYF	TGCGCCAGCACCCTACCCCTAGCGGGGGTTACAGATACGCAGTATTTT
TRBD2	TRBV28	TRBJ2-7	-	CASSLPPQAGGLNEQYF	TGTGCCAGCAGTTTACCCCCCCAAGCGGGAGGGTTGAACGAGCAGTACTTC
-	TRBV2	TRBJ2-7	-	CASSEPLYQGVYEQYF	TGTGCCAGCAGTGAACCCCTCTACCAGGGTGTCTACGAGCAGTACTTC
-	TRBV28	TRBJ2-1	-	CASSLDRREQFF	TGTGCCAGCAGCCTTGACAGGCGGGAGCAGTTCTTC
TRBD1	TRBV4-1	TRBJ2-7	-	CASSQGRDSLYEQYF	TGCGCCAGCAGCCAGGGCCGGGACAGCCTCTACGAGCAGTACTTC
-	TRBV30	TRBJ2-1	-	CAWRASNEQFF	TGTGCCTGGAGGGCCTCCAATGAGCAGTTCTTC
TRBD2	TRBV5-4	TRBJ2-5	-	CASSFRGGRETQYF	TGTGCCAGCAGCTTTCGGGGGGGCCGGGAGACCCAGTACTTC
TRBD1	TRBV2	TRBJ1-5	-	CASSSGTGDVDNQPQHF	TGTGCCAGCAGTTCCGGGACAGGCGATGTGGACAATCAGCCCCAGCATTTT
-	TRBV19	TRBJ2-7	-	CASSIARSYEQYF	TGTGCCAGTAGTATCGCCAGGTCCTACGAGCAGTACTTC
TRBD1	TRBV28	TRBJ2-7	-	CASTPGGPLTYEQYF	TGTGCCAGCACCCCAGGGGGCCCCCTTACCTACGAGCAGTACTTC
-	TRBV7-9	TRBJ1-3	-	CASSYYSEISGNTIYF	TGTGCCAGCAGTTATTACAGTGAAATCTCTGGAAACACCATATATTTT
TRBD1	TRBV27	TRBJ1-2	-	CVPTGYNYGYTF	TGCGTCCCGACAGGGTATAACTATGGCTACACCTTC
-	TRBV2	TRBJ2-3	-	CASSGGSSTDTQYF	TGTGCCAGCAGTGGAGGGTCTAGCACAGATACGCAGTATTTT
-	TRBV30	TRBJ1-6	-	CAYHPGQRYNSPLHF	TGTGCCTATCATCCCGGACAGCGATATAATTCACCCCTCCACTTT
-	TRBV28	TRBJ1-4	once	CAISLGGGEKLFF	TGTGCCATTTCCTTAGGGGGGGGCGAAAAACTGTTTTTT
-	TRBV6-1	TRBJ2-7	-	CASTRDYKYEQYF	TGTGCCAGCACCCGGGATTACAAATACGAGCAGTACTTC
-	TRBV11-2	TRBJ2-7	-	CASSSVQGYSYEQYF	TGTGCCAGCAGCTCCGTCCAGGGCTACTCCTACGAGCAGTACTTC
TRBD1	TRBV27	TRBJ1-1	-	CASSPMGWTGVYDTEAFF	TGTGCCAGCAGTCCGATGGGCTGGACAGGGGTCTACGACACTGAAGCTTTCTTT
-	TRBV28	TRBJ2-5	-	CASSSPRGGLETQYF	TGTGCCAGCAGTTCCCCCAGGGGCGGTTTGGAGACCCAGTACTTC
TRBD2	TRBV15	TRBJ2-1	once	CATSSGGGHEQFF	TGTGCCACCAGCTCGGGGGGGGGCCACGAGCAGTTCTTC
TRBD1	TRBV6-1	TRBJ1-2	few	CASSASRGANYGYTF	TGTGCCAGCAGTGCAAGCAGGGGGGCCAACTATGGCTACACCTTC
-	TRBV29-1	TRBJ1-1	-	CSVDARIHTEAFF	TGCAGCGTTGATGCCAGGATTCACACTGAAGCTTTCTTT
-	TRBV11-2	TRBJ1-2	-	CASSYSSDYGYTF	TGTGCCAGCAGCTACTCGTCCGACTATGGCTACACCTTC
-	TRBV5-5	TRBJ1-6	once	CASSSPGTSDSPLHF	TGTGCCAGCAGCTCCCCCGGGACAAGTGATTCACCCCTCCACTTT
TRBD2	TRBV6-6	TRBJ2-3	-	CASSLAGAGSDTQYF	TGTGCCAGCAGTCTAGCGGGAGCAGGGTCAGATACGCAGTATTTT
TRBD1	TRBV19	TRBJ2-7	-	CASGQGGHYEQYF	TGTGCCAGCGGACAGGGGGGACATTACGAGCAGTACTTC
TRBD2	TRBV4-3	TRBJ2-3	-	CASSQGVAGGFTDTQYF	TGCGCCAGCAGCCAAGGAGTAGCGGGAGGGTTTACGGATACGCAGTATTTT
TRBD2	TRBV27	TRBJ2-3	-	CASSLSAGGLTDTQYF	TGTGCCAGCAGTTTATCGGCGGGGGGGCTCACAGATACGCAGTATTTT
-	TRBV2	TRBJ1-2	-	CASSGHPRGYTF	TGTGCCAGCAGCGGACATCCACGGGGCTACACCTTC
-	TRBV6-1	TRBJ2-3	-	CASRKVQTEYF	TGTGCCAGCAGGAAAGTTCAAACGGAGTATTTT
-	TRBV7-9	TRBJ1-5	-	CASSGGVDRNQPQHF	TGTGCCAGCAGCGGGGGGGTTGACAGAAATCAGCCCCAGCATTTT
-	TRBV11-2	TRBJ2-3	-	CASRDHRTTDTQYF	TGTGCCAGCAGAGACCACAGGACCACAGATACGCAGTATTTT
TRBD1	TRBV28	TRBJ2-1	-	CASSLFTGVAEQFF	TGTGCCAGCAGTTTATTTACAGGGGTTGCTGAGCAGTTCTTC